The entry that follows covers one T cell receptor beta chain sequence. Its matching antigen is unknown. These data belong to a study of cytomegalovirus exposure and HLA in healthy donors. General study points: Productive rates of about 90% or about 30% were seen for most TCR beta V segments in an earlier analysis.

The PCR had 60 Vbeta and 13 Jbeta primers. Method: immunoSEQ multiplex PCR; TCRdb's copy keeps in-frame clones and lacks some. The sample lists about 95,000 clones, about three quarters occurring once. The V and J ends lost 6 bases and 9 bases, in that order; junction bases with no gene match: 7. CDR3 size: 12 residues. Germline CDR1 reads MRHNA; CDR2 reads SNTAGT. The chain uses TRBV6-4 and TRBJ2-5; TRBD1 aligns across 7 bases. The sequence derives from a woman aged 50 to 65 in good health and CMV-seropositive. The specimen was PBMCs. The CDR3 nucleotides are TGTGCCAGCAGAAGACAGGGTAAGGCCCAGTACTTC. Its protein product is CASRRQGKAQYF.